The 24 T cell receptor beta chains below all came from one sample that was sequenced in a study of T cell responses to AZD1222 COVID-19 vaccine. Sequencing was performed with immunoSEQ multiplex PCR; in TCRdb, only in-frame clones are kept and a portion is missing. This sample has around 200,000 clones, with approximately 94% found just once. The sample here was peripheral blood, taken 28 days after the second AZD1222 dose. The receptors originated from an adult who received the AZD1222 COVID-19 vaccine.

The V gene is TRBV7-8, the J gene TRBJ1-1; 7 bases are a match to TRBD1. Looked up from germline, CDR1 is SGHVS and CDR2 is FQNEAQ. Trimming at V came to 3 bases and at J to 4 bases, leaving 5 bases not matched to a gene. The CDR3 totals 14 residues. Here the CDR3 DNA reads TGTGCCAGCAGCTTTGCAGGGGGTCCCACTGAAGCTTTCTTT. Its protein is CASSFAGGPTEAFF.

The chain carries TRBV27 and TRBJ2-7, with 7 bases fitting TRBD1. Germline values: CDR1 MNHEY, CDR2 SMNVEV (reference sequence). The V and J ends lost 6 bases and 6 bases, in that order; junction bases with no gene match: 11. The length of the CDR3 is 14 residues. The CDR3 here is CASRTGISSGEQYF. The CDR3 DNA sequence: TGTGCCAGCAGGACAGGGATTAGTTCGGGCGAGCAGTACTTC.

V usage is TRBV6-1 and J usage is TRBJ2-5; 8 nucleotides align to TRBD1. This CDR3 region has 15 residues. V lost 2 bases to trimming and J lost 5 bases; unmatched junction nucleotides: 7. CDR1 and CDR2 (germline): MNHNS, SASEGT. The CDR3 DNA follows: TGTGCCAGCAGTGAACGGAGGACAGGGAAGGAGACCCAGTACTTC. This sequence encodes CASSERRTGKETQYF.

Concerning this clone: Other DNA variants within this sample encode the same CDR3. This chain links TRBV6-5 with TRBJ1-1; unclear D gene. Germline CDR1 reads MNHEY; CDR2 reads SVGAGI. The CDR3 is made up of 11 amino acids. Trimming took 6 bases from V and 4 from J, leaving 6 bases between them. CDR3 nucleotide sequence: TGTGCCAGCAGAAGAGGCACTGAAGCTTTCTTT. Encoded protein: CASRRGTEAFF.

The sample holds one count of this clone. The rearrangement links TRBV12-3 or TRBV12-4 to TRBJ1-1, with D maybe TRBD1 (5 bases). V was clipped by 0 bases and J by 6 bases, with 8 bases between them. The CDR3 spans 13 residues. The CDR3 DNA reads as TGTGCCAGCAGTTTAGCGGGGCAGCCTGAAGCTTTCTTT. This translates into CASSLAGQPEAFF.

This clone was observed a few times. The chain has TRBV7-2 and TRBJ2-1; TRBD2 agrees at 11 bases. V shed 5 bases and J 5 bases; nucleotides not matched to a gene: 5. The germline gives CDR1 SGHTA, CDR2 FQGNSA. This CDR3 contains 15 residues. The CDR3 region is CASSNGLAGHNEQFF. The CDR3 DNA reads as TGTGCCAGCAGCAACGGACTAGCGGGCCACAATGAGCAGTTCTTC.

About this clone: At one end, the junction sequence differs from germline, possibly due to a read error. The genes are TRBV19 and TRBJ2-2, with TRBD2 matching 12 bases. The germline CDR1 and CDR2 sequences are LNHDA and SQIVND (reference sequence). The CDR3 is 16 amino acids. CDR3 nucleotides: TGTGCCAGTAGTATAAGGACTAGCGGGAACGCCGGGGAGCTGTTTTTT. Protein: CASSIRTSGNAGELFF.

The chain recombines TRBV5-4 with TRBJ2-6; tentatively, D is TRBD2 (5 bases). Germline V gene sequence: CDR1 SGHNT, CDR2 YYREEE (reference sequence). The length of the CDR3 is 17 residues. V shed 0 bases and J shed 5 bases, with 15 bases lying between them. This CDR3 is CASSLVQVTDWANVLTF. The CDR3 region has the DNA TGTGCCAGCAGCTTGGTCCAGGTGACGGACTGGGCCAACGTCCTGACTTTC.

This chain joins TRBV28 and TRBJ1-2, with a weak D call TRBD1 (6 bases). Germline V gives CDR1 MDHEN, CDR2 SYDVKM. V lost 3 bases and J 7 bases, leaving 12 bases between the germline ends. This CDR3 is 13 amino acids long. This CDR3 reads CASSFVRGSGYTF. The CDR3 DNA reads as TGTGCCAGCAGTTTTGTCAGGGGCTCTGGCTACACCTTC.

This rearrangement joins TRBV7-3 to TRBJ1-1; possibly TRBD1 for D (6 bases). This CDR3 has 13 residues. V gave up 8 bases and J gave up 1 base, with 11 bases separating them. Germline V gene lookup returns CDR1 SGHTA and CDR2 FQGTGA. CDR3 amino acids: CASYKTGNTEAFF. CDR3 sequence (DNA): TGTGCCAGCTACAAGACAGGGAACACTGAAGCTTTCTTT.

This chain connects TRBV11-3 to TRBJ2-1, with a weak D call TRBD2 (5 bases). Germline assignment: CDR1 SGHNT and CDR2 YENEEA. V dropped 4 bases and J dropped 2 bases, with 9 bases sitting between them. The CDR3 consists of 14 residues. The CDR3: CASSSGIAYNEQFF. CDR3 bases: TGTGCCAGCAGCTCCGGGATAGCCTACAATGAGCAGTTCTTC.

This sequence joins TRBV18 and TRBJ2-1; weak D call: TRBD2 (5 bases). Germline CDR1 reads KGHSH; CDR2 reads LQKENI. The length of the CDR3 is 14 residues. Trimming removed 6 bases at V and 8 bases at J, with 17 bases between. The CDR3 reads CASSSWWESDEQFF. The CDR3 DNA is TGTGCCAGCTCGTCGTGGTGGGAGAGCGATGAGCAGTTCTTC.

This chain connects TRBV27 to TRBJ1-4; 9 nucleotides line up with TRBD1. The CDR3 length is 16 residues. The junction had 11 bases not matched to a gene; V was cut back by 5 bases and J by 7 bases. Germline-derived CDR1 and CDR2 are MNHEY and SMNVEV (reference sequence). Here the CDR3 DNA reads TGTGCCAGCAGTCCCCATCGACAGGGGGGAGTTGAAAAACTGTTTTTT. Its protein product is CASSPHRQGGVEKLFF.

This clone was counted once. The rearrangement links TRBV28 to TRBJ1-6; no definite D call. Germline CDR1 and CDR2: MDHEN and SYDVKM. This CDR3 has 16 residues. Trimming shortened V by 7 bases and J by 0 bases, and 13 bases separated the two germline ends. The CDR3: CASTPWGSSYNSPLHF. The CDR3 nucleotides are TGTGCCAGCACCCCCTGGGGTAGCTCCTATAATTCACCCCTCCACTTT.

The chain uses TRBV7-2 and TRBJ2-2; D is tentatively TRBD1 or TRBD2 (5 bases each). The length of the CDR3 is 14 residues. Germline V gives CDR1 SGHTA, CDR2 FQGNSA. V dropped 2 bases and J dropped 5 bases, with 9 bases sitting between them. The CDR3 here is CASSLRGETGELFF. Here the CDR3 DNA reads TGTGCCAGCAGCTTAAGGGGAGAAACCGGGGAGCTGTTTTTT.

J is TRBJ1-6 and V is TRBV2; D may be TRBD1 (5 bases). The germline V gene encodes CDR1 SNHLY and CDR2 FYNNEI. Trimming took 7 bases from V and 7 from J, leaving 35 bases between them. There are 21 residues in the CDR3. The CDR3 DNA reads TGTGCCAGCACCAATACTGCCCTGACAGTTGGCAATACGGGACTCAATTCACCCCTCCACTTT. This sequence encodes CASTNTALTVGNTGLNSPLHF.

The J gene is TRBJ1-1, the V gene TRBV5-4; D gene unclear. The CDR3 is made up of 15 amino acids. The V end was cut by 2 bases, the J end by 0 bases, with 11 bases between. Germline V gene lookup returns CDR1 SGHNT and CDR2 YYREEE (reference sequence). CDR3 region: CASSFGVGLNTEAFF. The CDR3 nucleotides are TGTGCCAGCAGCTTCGGGGTAGGCCTGAACACTGAAGCTTTCTTT.

The CDR3 region has the DNA TGCGCCAGCAGCTTGTTTGAGTCAGCCACGGGTAATGAAAAACTGTTTTTT. This sequence encodes CASSLFESATGNEKLFF. The chain is built from TRBV5-1 and TRBJ1-4; D not certain. CDR1 and CDR2 from the germline V gene are SGHRS and YFSETQ. This CDR3 region has 17 residues. Trimming removed 1 base at V and 4 bases at J, with 17 bases between.

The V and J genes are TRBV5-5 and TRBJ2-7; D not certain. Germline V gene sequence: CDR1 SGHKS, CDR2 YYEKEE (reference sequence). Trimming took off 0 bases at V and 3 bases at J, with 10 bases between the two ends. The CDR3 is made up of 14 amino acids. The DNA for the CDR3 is TGTGCCAGCAGCTTGGCAGGTGAAATCTACGAGCAGTACTTC. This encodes CASSLAGEIYEQYF. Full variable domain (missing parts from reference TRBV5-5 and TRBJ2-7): DAGVTQSPTHLIKTRGQQVTLRCSPISGHKSVSWYQQVLGQGPQFIFQYYEKEERGRGNFPDRFSARQFPNYSSELNVNALLLGDSALYLCASSLAGEIYEQYFGPGTRLTVT.

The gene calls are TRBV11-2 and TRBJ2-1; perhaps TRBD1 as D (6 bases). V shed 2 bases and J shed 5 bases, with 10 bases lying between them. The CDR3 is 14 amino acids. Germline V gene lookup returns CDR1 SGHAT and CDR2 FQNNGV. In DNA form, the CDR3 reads TGTGCCAGCAGCTTAACAGGGAGTAACAATGAGCAGTTCTTC. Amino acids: CASSLTGSNNEQFF.

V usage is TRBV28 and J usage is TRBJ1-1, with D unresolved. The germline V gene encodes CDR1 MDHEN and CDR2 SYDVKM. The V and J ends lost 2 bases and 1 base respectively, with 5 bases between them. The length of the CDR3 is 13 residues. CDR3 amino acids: CASSLGKNTEAFF. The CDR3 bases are TGTGCCAGCAGTTTAGGTAAGAACACTGAAGCTTTCTTT.

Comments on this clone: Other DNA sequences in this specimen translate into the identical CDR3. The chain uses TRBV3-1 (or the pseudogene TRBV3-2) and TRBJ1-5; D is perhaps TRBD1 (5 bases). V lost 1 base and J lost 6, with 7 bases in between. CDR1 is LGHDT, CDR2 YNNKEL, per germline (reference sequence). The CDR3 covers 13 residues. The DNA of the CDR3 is TGTGCCAGCAGCCAAGGGGGGTCTCAGCCCCAGCATTTT. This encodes CASSQGGSQPQHF.

CDR3 DNA: TGTGCCAGCAGCTCGGACAGTTCTTCCTACGAGCAGTACTTC. Amino acid sequence: CASSSDSSSYEQYF. The chain employs TRBV7-9 and TRBJ2-7, with D tentatively TRBD1 (6 bases). V lost 4 bases and J lost 1, with 11 bases in between. Germline loops: CDR1 SEHNR, CDR2 FQNEAQ (reference sequence). The CDR3 covers 14 residues.

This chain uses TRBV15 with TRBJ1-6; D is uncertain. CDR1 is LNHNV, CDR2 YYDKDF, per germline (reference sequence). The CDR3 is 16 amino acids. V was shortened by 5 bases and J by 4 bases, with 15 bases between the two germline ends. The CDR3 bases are TGTGCCACCAGCCCTATAGGGAACAGTTATAATTCACCCCTCCACTTT. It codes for CATSPIGNSYNSPLHF. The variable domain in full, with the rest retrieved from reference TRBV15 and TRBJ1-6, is DAMVIQNPRYQVTQFGKPVTLSCSQTLNHNVMYWYQQKSSQAPKLLFHYYDKDFNNEADTPDNFQSRRPNTSFCFLDIRSPGLGDTAMYLCATSPIGNSYNSPLHFGNGTRLTVT.